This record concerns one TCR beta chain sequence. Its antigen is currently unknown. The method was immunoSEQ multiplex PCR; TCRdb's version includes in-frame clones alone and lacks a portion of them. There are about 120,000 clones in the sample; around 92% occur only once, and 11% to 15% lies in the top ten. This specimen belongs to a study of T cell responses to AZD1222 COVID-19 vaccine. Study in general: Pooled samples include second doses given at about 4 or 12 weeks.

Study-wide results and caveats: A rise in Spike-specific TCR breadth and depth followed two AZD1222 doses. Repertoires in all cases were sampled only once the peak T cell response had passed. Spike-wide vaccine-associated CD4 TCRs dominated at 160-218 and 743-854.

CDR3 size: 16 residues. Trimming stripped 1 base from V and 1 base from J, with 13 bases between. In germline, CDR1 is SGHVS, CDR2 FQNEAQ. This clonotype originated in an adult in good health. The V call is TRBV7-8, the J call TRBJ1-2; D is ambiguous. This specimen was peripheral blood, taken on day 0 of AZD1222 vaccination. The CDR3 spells CASSLGFVRNNYGYTF. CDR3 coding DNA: TGTGCCAGCAGCTTAGGTTTCGTCAGGAATAACTATGGCTACACCTTC.